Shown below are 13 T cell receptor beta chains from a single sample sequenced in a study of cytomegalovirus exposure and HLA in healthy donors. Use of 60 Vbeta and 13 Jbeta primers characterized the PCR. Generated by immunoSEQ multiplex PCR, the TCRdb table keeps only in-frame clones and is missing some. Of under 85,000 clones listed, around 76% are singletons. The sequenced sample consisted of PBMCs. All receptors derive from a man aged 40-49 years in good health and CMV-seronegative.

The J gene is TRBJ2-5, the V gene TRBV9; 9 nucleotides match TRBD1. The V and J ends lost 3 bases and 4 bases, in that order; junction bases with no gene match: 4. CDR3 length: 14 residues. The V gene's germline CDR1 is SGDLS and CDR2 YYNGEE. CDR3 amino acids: CASSAGQGLETQYF. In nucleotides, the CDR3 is TGTGCCAGCAGCGCCGGACAGGGGCTAGAGACCCAGTACTTC.

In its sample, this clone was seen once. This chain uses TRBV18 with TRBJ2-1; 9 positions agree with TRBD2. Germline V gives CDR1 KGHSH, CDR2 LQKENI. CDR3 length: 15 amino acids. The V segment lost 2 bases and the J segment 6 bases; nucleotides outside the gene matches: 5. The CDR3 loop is CASSPESGRRNEQFF. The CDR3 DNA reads TGTGCCAGCTCACCAGAGAGCGGGAGGCGCAATGAGCAGTTCTTC.

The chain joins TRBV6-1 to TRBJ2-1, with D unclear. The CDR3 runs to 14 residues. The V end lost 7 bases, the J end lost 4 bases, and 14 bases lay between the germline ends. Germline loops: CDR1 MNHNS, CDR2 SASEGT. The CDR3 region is CASTKRLDYNEQFF. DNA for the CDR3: TGTGCCAGCACGAAGAGACTGGATTACAATGAGCAGTTCTTC.

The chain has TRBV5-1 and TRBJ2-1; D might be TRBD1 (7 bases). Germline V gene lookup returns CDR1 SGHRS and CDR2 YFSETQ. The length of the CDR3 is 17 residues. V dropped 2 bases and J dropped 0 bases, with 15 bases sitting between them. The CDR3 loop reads CASSFQSGGSSYNEQFF. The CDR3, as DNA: TGCGCCAGCAGCTTTCAATCAGGGGGGAGCTCCTACAATGAGCAGTTCTTC.

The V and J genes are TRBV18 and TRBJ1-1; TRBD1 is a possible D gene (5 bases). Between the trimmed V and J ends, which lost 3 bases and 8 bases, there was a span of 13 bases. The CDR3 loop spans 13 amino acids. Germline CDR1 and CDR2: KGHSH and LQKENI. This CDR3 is CASSPDPGLEAFF. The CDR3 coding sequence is TGTGCCAGCTCACCTGACCCGGGACTCGAAGCTTTCTTT.

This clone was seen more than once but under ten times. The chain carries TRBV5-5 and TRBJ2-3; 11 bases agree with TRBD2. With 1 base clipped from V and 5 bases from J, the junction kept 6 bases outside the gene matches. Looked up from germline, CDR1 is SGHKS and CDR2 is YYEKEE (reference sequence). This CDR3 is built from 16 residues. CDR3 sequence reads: CASSLFGTSGIDTQYF. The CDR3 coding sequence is TGTGCCAGCAGCTTGTTCGGGACTAGCGGAATAGATACGCAGTATTTT.

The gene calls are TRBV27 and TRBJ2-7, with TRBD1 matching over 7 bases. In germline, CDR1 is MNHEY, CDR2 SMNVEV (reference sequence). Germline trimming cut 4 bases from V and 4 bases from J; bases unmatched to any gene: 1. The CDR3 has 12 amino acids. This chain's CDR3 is CASSSTGYEQYF. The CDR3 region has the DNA TGTGCCAGCAGTTCGACAGGGTACGAGCAGTACTTC.

This CDR3 reads CASSPTALAKNIQYF. The CDR3 region has the DNA TGTGCCAGTAGCCCGACAGCCCTAGCCAAAAACATTCAGTACTTC. The chain recombines TRBV19 with TRBJ2-4; D perhaps matches TRBD1 (5 bases). Germline CDR1 is LNHDA and CDR2 is SQIVND (reference sequence). V shed 6 bases and J shed 0 bases, with 12 bases lying between them. The CDR3 has 15 residues.

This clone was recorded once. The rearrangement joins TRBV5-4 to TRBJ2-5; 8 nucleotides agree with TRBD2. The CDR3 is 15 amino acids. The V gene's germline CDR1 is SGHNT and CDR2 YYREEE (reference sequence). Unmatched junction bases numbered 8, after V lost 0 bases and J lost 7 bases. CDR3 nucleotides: TGTGCCAGCAGCTTGGCCCTAGGTACTAGCGGGACCCAGTACTTC. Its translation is CASSLALGTSGTQYF.

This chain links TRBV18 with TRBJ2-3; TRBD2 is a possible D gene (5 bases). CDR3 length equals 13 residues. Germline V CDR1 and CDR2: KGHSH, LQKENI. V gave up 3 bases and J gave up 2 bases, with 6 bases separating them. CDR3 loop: CASSPGLTDTQYF. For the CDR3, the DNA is TGTGCCAGCTCACCCGGACTCACAGATACGCAGTATTTT.

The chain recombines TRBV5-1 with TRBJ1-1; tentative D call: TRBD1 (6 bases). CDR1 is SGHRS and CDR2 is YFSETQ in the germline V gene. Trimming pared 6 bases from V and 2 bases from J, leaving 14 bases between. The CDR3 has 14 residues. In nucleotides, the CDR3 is TGCGCCAGCACGCTGGGCAGGGGAAACACTGAAGCTTTCTTT. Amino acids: CASTLGRGNTEAFF.

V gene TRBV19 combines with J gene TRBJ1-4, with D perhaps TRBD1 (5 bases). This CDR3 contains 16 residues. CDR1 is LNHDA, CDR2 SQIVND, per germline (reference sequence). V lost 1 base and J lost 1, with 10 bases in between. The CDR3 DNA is TGTGCCAGTAGTATAGTTGGGGGGAGAACTAATGAAAAACTGTTTTTT. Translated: CASSIVGGRTNEKLFF.

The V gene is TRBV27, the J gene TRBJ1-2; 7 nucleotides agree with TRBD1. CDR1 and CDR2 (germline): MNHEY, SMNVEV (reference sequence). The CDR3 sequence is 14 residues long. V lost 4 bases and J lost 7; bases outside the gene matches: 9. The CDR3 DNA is TGTGCCAGCAGTTCCCACGGTAGGGGGCTTGGCTACACCTTC. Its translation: CASSSHGRGLGYTF.